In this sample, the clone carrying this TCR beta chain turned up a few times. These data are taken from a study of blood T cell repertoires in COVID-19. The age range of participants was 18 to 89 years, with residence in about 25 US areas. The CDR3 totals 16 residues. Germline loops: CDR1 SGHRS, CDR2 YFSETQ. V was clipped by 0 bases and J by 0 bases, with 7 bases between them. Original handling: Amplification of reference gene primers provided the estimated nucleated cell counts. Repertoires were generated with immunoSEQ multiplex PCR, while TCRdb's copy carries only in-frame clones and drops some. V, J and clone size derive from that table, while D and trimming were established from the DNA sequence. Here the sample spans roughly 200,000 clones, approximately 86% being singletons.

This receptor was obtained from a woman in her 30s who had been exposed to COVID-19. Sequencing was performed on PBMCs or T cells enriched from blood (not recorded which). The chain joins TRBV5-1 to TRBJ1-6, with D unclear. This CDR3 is CASSLGGSSYNSPLHF. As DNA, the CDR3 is TGCGCCAGCAGCTTGGGCGGGAGCTCCTATAATTCACCCCTCCACTTT.